This passage covers 5 T cell receptor beta chains from one sample sequenced in a study of blood T cell repertoires in COVID-19. Sequencing used immunoSEQ multiplex PCR; TCRdb keeps in-frame clones, though not all of them. The data contain roughly 330,000 clones, approximately 87% of them singletons. The material sequenced was peripheral blood. The source of these receptors is a woman in her forties or fifties with active or convalescent COVID-19.

The V call is TRBV19, the J call TRBJ1-4; D gene uncertain. Germline V gene lookup returns CDR1 LNHDA and CDR2 SQIVND (reference sequence). The CDR3 is 13 residues long. V was clipped by 5 bases and J by 7 bases, with 11 bases between them. The CDR3 protein is CASSQETGEKLFF. The CDR3 region has the DNA TGTGCCAGTAGTCAAGAAACTGGTGAAAAACTGTTTTTT.

This clone was recorded a few times. This sequence joins TRBV25-1 and TRBJ1-1; D is perhaps TRBD1 (6 bases). The V end was cut by 5 bases, the J end by 1 base, with 11 bases between. The CDR3 covers 14 residues. Germline CDR1 is MGHDK and CDR2 is SYGVNS. The CDR3 region has the DNA TGTGCCAGCAGTAGGACAGCCCCGAACACTGAAGCTTTCTTT. Translation: CASSRTAPNTEAFF.

V and J are TRBV7-6 and TRBJ2-3; 8 bases agree with TRBD1. V shed 3 bases and J 3 bases; nucleotides not matched to a gene: 26. Germline V gives CDR1 SGHVS, CDR2 FNYEAQ. The CDR3 totals 22 residues. This CDR3 reads CASSLPDRAAIPLRSYTDTQYF. As DNA, the CDR3 is TGTGCCAGCAGCTTGCCGGACAGGGCCGCAATACCGCTCCGATCGTATACAGATACGCAGTATTTT. The complete variable domain, with remaining parts taken from reference TRBV7-6 and TRBJ2-3, reads GAGVSQSPRYKVTKRGQDVALRCDPISGHVSLYWYRQALGQGPEFLTYFNYEAQQDKSGLPNDRFSAERPEGSISTLTIQRTEQRDSAMYRCASSLPDRAAIPLRSYTDTQYFGPGTRLTVL.

This clone was observed once. The chain recombines TRBV7-3 with TRBJ2-1, with 11 bases lining up with TRBD2. The CDR3 has 17 amino acids. After removal of 3 bases from V and 4 bases from J, the junction contained 8 bases not matched to a gene. Per the germline V gene, CDR1 is SGHTA and CDR2 is FQGTGA. This CDR3 is CASSLGGGTSGYNEQFF. The CDR3 region has the DNA TGTGCCAGCAGCTTGGGTGGCGGGACTAGCGGATACAATGAGCAGTTCTTC.

J is TRBJ1-1 and V is TRBV7-8; no clear D. Trimming took off 1 base at V and 5 bases at J, with 14 bases between the two ends. CDR3 length: 15 residues. Germline V gives CDR1 SGHVS, CDR2 FQNEAQ. CDR3 protein: CASSLGQARWTEAFF. In nucleotides, the CDR3 is TGTGCCAGCAGCTTAGGTCAGGCCAGGTGGACTGAAGCTTTCTTT.